The 15 T cell receptor beta chains below all came from one sample that was sequenced in a study of T cells in Graves' hyperthyroidism and ophthalmopathy. Amplification yielded TCR beta CDR3 regions, with RNA transcripts as the source. RT-PCR in the first round (using the HTBI primer set) targeted the TCR CDR3. TCRdb re-called the multiplex PCR reads with MiXCR, one entry per CDR3 protein. The table records approximately 530,000 distinct CDR3 sequences, 15% to 20% of them present only once. The sample consisted of blood. These receptors all come from a woman aged 18-29 years with Graves' hyperthyroidism.

This clonotype came up many times. The V gene is TRBV12-3 or TRBV12-4, the J gene TRBJ2-1; the D gene is possibly TRBD2 (6 bases). The CDR3 runs to 14 residues. Trimming left V 8 bases short and J 0 bases short, with 11 bases between. For the CDR3, the DNA is TGTGCCAGCGGCCGGGAGCACTCCTACAATGAGCAGTTCTTC. Its protein product is CASGREHSYNEQFF.

This clonotype was seen many times. The chain links TRBV3-1 to TRBJ2-3, with no clear D. The germline CDR1 and CDR2 sequences are LGHDT and YNNKEL (reference sequence). Trimming took off 7 bases at V and 0 bases at J, with 5 bases between the two ends. CDR3 length: 12 amino acids. The CDR3 DNA sequence: TGTGCCAGCACGGACAGCACAGATACGCAGTATTTT. Its translation: CASTDSTDTQYF.

The genes are TRBV19 and TRBJ1-5; unclear D gene. The germline V gene encodes CDR1 LNHDA and CDR2 SQIVND (reference sequence). Trimming cost V 5 bases and J 7 bases, with 9 bases left between them. This CDR3 has 12 residues. CDR3 amino acids: CASSPGWQPQHF. The CDR3 DNA follows: TGTGCCAGTAGTCCCGGGTGGCAGCCCCAGCATTTT.

This clonotype was detected many times. The CDR3: CASSSASGGVYEQYF. In DNA form, the CDR3 reads TGTGCCAGCAGCTCGGCTAGCGGGGGGGTCTACGAGCAGTACTTC. This chain joins TRBV7-2 and TRBJ2-7, with 12 bases that match TRBD2. This CDR3 spans 15 amino acids. In germline, CDR1 is SGHTA, CDR2 FQGNSA. V was pared by 4 bases and J by 3 bases, with 4 bases of the junction left unmatched.

Ten or more counts support this clonotype. The rearrangement uses TRBV12-5 and TRBJ2-3; 8 bases agree with TRBD2. CDR3 length: 17 residues. The trim removed 0 bases at V and 4 bases at J, leaving 9 bases unmatched. Germline CDR1 and CDR2: LGHNT and FRNRAP. The CDR3 reads CASGLVLTGGPPDTQYF. The CDR3 nucleotides are TGTGCTAGTGGTTTGGTGTTGACGGGAGGGCCGCCAGATACGCAGTATTTT.

The chain has TRBV28 and TRBJ2-6, with 7 positions matching TRBD1. With V trimmed by 8 bases and J by 0 bases, 13 bases remained unmatched. CDR1 is MDHEN, CDR2 SYDVKM, per germline. The CDR3 length is 18 residues. This CDR3 reads CASQETGLYDSGANVLTF. In DNA, the CDR3 is TGTGCCAGCCAAGAGACAGGGCTATACGACTCTGGGGCCAACGTCCTGACTTTC. The full variable domain, its missing parts supplied by reference TRBV28 and TRBJ2-6, is DVKVTQSSRYLVKRTGEKVFLECVQDMDHENMFWYRQDPGLGLRLIYFSYDVKMKEKGDIPEGYSVSREKKERFSLILESASTNQTSMYLCASQETGLYDSGANVLTFGAGSRLTVL.

This clonotype has at least ten counts. The DNA for the CDR3 is TGCAGCGTTTACAAGCGCCCGATCCAAGAGACCCAGTACTTC. Residues: CSVYKRPIQETQYF. The rearrangement joins TRBV29-1 to TRBJ2-5; D uncertain. This CDR3 has 14 residues. V lost 5 bases and J 1 base, leaving 14 bases between the germline ends. The V gene's germline CDR1 is SQVTM and CDR2 ANQGSEA.

This clonotype was seen only a few times. J is TRBJ1-4 and V is TRBV5-1; D ambiguous. In germline, CDR1 is SGHRS, CDR2 YFSETQ. Deletions cut 0 bases from V and 5 bases from J, with 8 bases between. The CDR3 covers 14 residues. CDR3 bases: TGCGCCAGCAGCTTGGGAGGGATAAATGAAAAACTGTTTTTT. Residues: CASSLGGINEKLFF.

The table lists this clonotype with many counts. This chain connects TRBV12-3 or TRBV12-4 to TRBJ2-7; 9 positions match TRBD1. This CDR3 has 15 residues. V dropped 0 bases and J dropped 5; count of bases not matched to a gene: 5. CDR3 coding DNA: TGTGCCAGCAGTTTAGCAACAGGGGGCGGTGACGAGCAGTACTTC. It yields the protein CASSLATGGGDEQYF.

This sequence joins TRBV29-1 and TRBJ2-7, with 12 bases that match TRBD1. V lost 6 bases, J lost 0 bases, and 9 bases stayed unmatched. CDR3 length: 16 residues. The germline gives CDR1 SQVTM, CDR2 ANQGSEA. The CDR3 DNA reads as TGCAGCGTGGACCTCCGGGACAGGGGGCTCTCCTACGAGCAGTACTTC. This translates into CSVDLRDRGLSYEQYF.

The V call is TRBV20-1, the J call TRBJ1-5, with D maybe TRBD1 (5 bases). V gave up 1 base and J gave up 9 bases, with 13 bases separating them. CDR1 and CDR2 (germline): DFQATT, SNEGSKA (reference sequence). The CDR3 length is 13 residues. CDR3: CSARAPGAPPQHF. The CDR3 nucleotides read TGCAGTGCTAGAGCCCCCGGGGCTCCGCCCCAGCATTTT.

This clonotype was detected a few times. The V call is TRBV9, the J call TRBJ1-6; unclear D gene. Germline CDR1 SGDLS, CDR2 YYNGEE. The CDR3 has 14 amino acids. V lost 4 bases to trimming and J lost 9 bases, with 14 bases between them. The CDR3 nucleotides read TGTGCCAGCAGCCCTGGAGACATTTTTTCACCCCTCCACTTT. Encoded protein: CASSPGDIFSPLHF.

The chain recombines TRBV30 with TRBJ2-3; no firm D call. Trimming removed 3 bases at V and 6 bases at J, with 13 bases between. This CDR3 contains 13 residues. From germline, CDR1 is GTSNPN and CDR2 SVGIG (reference sequence). In nucleotides, the CDR3 is TGTGCCTGGAGCCCCAGGATGAGCGATACGCAGTATTTT. As protein: CAWSPRMSDTQYF.

This clonotype was observed at least ten times. The rearrangement uses TRBV20-1 and TRBJ1-1; 7 nucleotides match TRBD1. The V gene's germline CDR1 is DFQATT and CDR2 SNEGSKA (reference sequence). The CDR3 runs 13 residues. The CDR3, as DNA: TGCAGCGTGGAGGGGGCGATGAACACTGAAGCTTTCTTT. Amino acids: CSVEGAMNTEAFF.

This rearrangement joins TRBV19 to TRBJ1-1; D not certain. The V end lost 9 bases, the J end lost 5 bases, and 16 bases lay between the germline ends. Germline V gene data show CDR1 as LNHDA and CDR2 as SQIVND (reference sequence). The CDR3 covers 13 residues. CDR3 protein: CASKPPGLTEAFF. DNA of the CDR3: TGTGCCAGCAAGCCGCCCGGGCTAACTGAAGCTTTCTTT.